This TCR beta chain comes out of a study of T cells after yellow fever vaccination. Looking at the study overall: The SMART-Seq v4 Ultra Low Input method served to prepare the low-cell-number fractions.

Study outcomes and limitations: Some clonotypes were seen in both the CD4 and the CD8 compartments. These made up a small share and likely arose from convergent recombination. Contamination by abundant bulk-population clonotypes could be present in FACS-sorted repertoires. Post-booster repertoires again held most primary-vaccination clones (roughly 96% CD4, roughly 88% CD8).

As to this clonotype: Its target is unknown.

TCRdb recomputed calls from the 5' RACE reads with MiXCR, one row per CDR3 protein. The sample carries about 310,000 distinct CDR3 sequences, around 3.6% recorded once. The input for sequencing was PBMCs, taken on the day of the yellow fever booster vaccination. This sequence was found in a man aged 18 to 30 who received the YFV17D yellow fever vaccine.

The CDR3 reads CSAGEAGKNTEAFF. The CDR3 DNA reads TGCAGTGCGGGAGAGGCAGGGAAGAACACTGAAGCTTTCTTT. The chain has TRBV20-1 and TRBJ1-1, with D perhaps TRBD1 (5 bases). Looked up from germline, CDR1 is DFQATT and CDR2 is SNEGSKA (reference sequence). CDR3 length: 14 amino acids. V was trimmed by 6 bases and J by 1 base, leaving 15 bases between them.